This TCR beta chain was sequenced for a study of T-cell memory formation after mild COVID-19. Study-wide background: There were largely donor-specific TCR clusters. Study observations and caveats: CD4+ contracting clones lay mainly in CM and EM, CD8+ ones in EMRA. Pre-infection memory held some responding clones, suggesting pre-existing cross-reactive T cells responded. Contracting clones from day 15 to 85 had balanced CD4/CD8; later expanders favoured CD4+.

V lost 3 bases to trimming and J lost 6 bases; unmatched junction nucleotides: 3. Germline V CDR1 and CDR2: SGDLS, YYNGEE. The CDR3 length is 14 residues. Comment on this clonotype: The antigen is unknown.

Each CDR3 protein is one row after TCRdb ran MiXCR on the 5' RACE reads. The sample includes around 390,000 distinct CDR3 sequences, 16% of them seen just once. The clonotype comes from a man aged 18 to 29 who had mild COVID-19 (a few samples of this study predate the infection). Cell type and time point are not known. The specimen sequenced was PBMCs or a T cell subset sorted from them (not recorded which). The rearrangement uses TRBV9 and TRBJ1-1; 12 nucleotides align to TRBD1. CDR3 sequence reads: CASSGGTGGPEAFF. The CDR3 DNA sequence: TGTGCCAGCAGCGGCGGGACAGGGGGCCCTGAAGCTTTCTTT.